The source of this T cell receptor beta chain is a study of blood T cells in healthy people across ages (dated by TCRdb to 2015 to 2017). In terms of the full investigation: In model experiments, template switching captured about one uniquely barcoded TCR beta cDNA molecule for every two T cells. Age-related changes in TCR beta repertoire diversity were measured in the study by deep sequencing normalized with unique cDNA molecular identifiers. Four age groups were formed from the donors: young (average about 17 years), middle-aged (roughly 38), aged (about 62) and long-lived (roughly 88). For two donors (one aged 18 to 29 and one aged 80 or older), the study analyzed two additional independent replicas of 1 million unique cDNA reads from the same blood draw. Overall results and qualifications from the work: Observed TCR beta diversity per million T cells fell roughly linearly with age, and a significant reduction was already apparent by age about 38. Since profiling was done on bulk unsorted PBMCs, naive and antigen-experienced compartments could not be conclusively compared. The CMV infection status of donors was not known, potentially confounding age-related changes in expanded clonotypes. Compared with the aged group, the long-lived group had more naive CD4+ T cells, fewer expanded clones and increased TCR diversity, a pattern suggesting age selection. Total diversity estimates from one million sequenced T cells were considered lower bounds and underestimates. There was a strong correlation between observed TCR beta diversity and the percentage of naive T cells measured by flow cytometry.

Reading the germline V gene gives CDR1 SGHDN and CDR2 FVKESK. The germline ends are 17 bases apart after V is trimmed by 6 bases and J by 8 bases. The CDR3 contains 15 residues, cysteine and phenylalanine counted. Kept here is only the CDR3 DNA, which spans 45 bases and is read in frame from base 1. The method behind the library was 5' RACE. For sequencing, an Illumina HiSeq 2500 was employed. The second PCR ran for roughly 7 to 12 cycles and used a J-beta primer mix along with a sample-barcoded 5' primer. A unique molecular identifier was introduced onto each TCR beta cDNA molecule by a template-switch 5' adaptor carrying 12 random nucleotides. Each sample yielded at least 2.5 million CDR3-containing paired-end reads. The Mint cDNA synthesis kit, primed by a TRBC-specific oligonucleotide, was used to synthesize first-strand cDNA from all RNA. All cDNA was treated with uracil-DNA glycosylase and then went through a first 18-cycle PCR with the universal primers M1SS and BC2_uni_R. Turning to the authors' computational methods: Normalization of each sample was performed by random selection of 1 million high-quality reads, each carrying a distinct molecular identifier. Reads with shared molecular identifiers were discarded instead of being binned into consensus sequences. MiTCR, with a Q25 quality threshold and the strictest error-elimination algorithm, was used for CDR3 identification, clonotype clustering and error correction. A nonparametric unseen species model with Euler transformation was used to estimate a lower bound on total TCR beta diversity. TCRdb's own reprocessing of the public reads used fastp at Q25 and MiXCR and kept productive beta chains. Rows are combined by CDR3 protein, so each entry shows the most common genes and DNA. The V and J calls follow TCRdb's processing rather than the paper's. The table for this sample lists under 700,000 distinct CDR3 sequences; around 24% of them were counted only once. The biggest ten clones account for roughly 10% of the sample.

To note about this clonotype: It has no known antigen specificity. The record has no base qualities; no much larger clone is one base away.

The donors were roughly 39 Caucasian individuals from Russia, aged roughly 6 to 100 years, who were systemically healthy. Around 10 milliliters of peripheral blood were collected from each donor into EDTA-treated Vacutainer tubes. Ficoll-Paque density-gradient centrifugation was used to isolate PBMCs, with at least 7 million per sample. Trizol reagent was used to extract total RNA from PBMCs, with at least 6 micrograms per sample. The percentages of naive CD45RAhigh/CD27high T cells were determined by flow cytometry on a PBMC aliquot from every donor. The same sample was also used in a study of T cells of mothers and their children. Taken from the second paper: The donors were nine systemically healthy Caucasian individuals, made up of three mothers and their six children. cDNA synthesis used all of the extracted RNA, with 1.5 ug of RNA in each 15 ul reaction. In the second PCR, the M1S primer added sample barcodes and 2-4 random nucleotides. More than 9 million TCR beta CDR3 reads were obtained from each mother, and millions of reads were obtained from each child. TCR recombination output is similarly shaped by thymic selection in related and unrelated pairs, with a minor effect exerted by inherited differences. Normalized repertoire overlap was always found to be slightly, but never significantly, higher in related mother-child pairs than in unrelated mother-child pairs. No persistent microchimeric T cell clones were detected, at a sensitivity of 90 to 100 clones per million clonotypes. To look for features that set related mother-child pairs apart from unrelated individuals, the researchers ran deep NGS to compare the TCR beta repertoires of mothers and children. On average, the children were roughly 10 +/- 4 years old, while the mothers were roughly 40 +/- 4 years old. After adapters were ligated using NEBNext reagents, the libraries underwent 100+100 nt paired-end sequencing on an Illumina HiSeq 2000. To prevent cross-contamination, the mother and child libraries were prepared a month apart and were sequenced in separate runs. Between roughly 500,000 and 2,300,000 distinct TCR beta clonotypes were identified per donor. Naive TCR beta clonotypes were estimated from low-frequency clonotypes matched to each donor's FACS-determined naive share, without sorting.

The sequence is built from TRBV14 and TRBJ1-6; the D gene cannot be named for sure. Material for sequencing was blood. The TCR originated in a boy between 10 and 17 years old in good health. In nucleotide form, the sequence is TGTGCCAGCAGTCCATTGACTCCGAACCATTCACCCCTCCACTTT. Translated, it gives CASSPLTPNHSPLHF.